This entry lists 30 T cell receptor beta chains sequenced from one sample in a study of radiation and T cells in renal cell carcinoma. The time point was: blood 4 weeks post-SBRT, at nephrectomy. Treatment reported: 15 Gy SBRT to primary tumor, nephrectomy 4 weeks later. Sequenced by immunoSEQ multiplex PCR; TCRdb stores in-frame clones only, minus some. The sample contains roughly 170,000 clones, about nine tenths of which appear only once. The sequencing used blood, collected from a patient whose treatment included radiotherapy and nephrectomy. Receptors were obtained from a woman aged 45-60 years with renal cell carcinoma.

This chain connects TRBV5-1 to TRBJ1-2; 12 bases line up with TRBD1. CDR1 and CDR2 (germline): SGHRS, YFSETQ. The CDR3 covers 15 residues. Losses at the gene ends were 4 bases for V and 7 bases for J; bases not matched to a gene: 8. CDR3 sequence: CASSPGGQGAFGYTF. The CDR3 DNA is TGCGCCAGCAGCCCCGGGGGACAGGGGGCCTTTGGCTACACCTTC.

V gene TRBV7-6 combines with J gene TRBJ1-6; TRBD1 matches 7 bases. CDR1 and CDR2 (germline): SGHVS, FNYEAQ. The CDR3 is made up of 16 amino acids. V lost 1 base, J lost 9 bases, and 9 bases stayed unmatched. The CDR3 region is CASSLDVSGGTSPLHF. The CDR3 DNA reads TGTGCCAGCAGCTTAGACGTGTCAGGGGGAACTTCACCCCTCCACTTT.

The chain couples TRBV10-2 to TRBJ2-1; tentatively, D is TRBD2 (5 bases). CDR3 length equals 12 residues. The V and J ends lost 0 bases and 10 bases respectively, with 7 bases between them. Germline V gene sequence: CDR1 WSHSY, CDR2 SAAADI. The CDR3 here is CASSESEAEQFF. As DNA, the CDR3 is TGCGCCAGCAGTGAGTCGGAGGCAGAGCAGTTCTTC.

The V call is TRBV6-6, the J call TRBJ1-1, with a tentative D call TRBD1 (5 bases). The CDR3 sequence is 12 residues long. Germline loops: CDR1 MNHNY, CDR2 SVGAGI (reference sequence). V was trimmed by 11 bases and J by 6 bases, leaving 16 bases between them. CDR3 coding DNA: TGTGCCGCTCTAACCCCGGGGGCTGAAGCTTTCTTT. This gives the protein CAALTPGAEAFF.

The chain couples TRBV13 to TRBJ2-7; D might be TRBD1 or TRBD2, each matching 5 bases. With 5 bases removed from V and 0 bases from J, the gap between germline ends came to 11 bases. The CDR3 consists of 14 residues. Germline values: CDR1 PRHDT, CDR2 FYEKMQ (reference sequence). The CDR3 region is CASSRGRPSYEQYF. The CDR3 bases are TGTGCCAGCAGCCGGGGACGACCCTCCTACGAGCAGTACTTC.

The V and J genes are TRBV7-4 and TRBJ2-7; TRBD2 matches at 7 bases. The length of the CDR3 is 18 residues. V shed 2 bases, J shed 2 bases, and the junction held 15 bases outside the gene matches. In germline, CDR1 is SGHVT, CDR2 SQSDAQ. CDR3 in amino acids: CASSLRAGGKETTYEQYF. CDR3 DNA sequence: TGTGCCAGCAGCTTACGGGCCGGGGGGAAAGAAACAACCTACGAGCAGTACTTC.

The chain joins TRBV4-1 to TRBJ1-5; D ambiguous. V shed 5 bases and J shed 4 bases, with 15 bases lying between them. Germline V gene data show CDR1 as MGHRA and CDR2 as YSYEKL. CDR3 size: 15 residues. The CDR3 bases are TGCGCCAGCAGCTTCTACCCCGGCGGGAATCAGCCCCAGCATTTT. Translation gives CASSFYPGGNQPQHF.

CDR3 in DNA: TGTGCCAGTAAGGGGGCCCAAGAGACCCAGTACTTC. This sequence encodes CASKGAQETQYF. The chain uses TRBV19 and TRBJ2-5, with 7 bases fitting TRBD1. This CDR3 comprises 12 residues. From germline, CDR1 is LNHDA and CDR2 SQIVND (reference sequence). J was trimmed by 1 base and V by 7 bases; bases with no gene match: 0.

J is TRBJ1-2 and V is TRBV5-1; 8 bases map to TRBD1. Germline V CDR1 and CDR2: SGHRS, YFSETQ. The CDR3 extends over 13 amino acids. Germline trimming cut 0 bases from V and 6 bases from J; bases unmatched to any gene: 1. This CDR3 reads CASSLEDRDGYTF. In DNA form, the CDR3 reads TGCGCCAGCAGCTTGGAGGACAGGGATGGCTACACCTTC.

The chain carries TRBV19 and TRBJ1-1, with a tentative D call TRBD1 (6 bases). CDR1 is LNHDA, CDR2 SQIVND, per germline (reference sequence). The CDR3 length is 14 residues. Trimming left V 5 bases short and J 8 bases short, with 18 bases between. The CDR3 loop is CASSPQGTSSEAFF. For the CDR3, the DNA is TGTGCCAGTAGTCCACAGGGAACAAGTTCAGAAGCTTTCTTT. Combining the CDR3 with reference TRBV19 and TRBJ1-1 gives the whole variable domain DGGITQSPKYLFRKEGQNVTLSCEQNLNHDAMYWYRQDPGQGLRLIYYSQIVNDFQKGDIAEGYSVSREKKESFPLTVTSAQKNPTAFYLCASSPQGTSSEAFFGQGTRLTVV.

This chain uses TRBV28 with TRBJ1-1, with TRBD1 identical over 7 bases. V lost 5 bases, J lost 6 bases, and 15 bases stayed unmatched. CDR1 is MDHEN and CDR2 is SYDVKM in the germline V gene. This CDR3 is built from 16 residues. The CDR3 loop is CASSPPRQGGRAEAFF. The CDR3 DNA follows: TGTGCCAGCAGTCCTCCACGACAGGGAGGGCGCGCTGAAGCTTTCTTT.

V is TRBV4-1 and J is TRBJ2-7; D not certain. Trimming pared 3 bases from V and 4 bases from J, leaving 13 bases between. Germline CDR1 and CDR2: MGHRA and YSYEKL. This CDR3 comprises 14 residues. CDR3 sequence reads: CASSQSSGVYEQYF. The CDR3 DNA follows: TGCGCCAGCAGCCAGTCGTCAGGTGTATACGAGCAGTACTTC.

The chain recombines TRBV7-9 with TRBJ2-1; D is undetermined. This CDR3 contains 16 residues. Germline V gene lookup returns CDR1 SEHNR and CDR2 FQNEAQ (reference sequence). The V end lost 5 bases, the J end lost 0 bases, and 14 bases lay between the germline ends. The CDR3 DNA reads TGTGCCAGCAGCACGCAGCTCAAGAGCTCCTACAATGAGCAGTTCTTC. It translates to CASSTQLKSSYNEQFF. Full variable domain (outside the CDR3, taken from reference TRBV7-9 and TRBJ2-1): DTGVSQNPRHKITKRGQNVTFRCDPISEHNRLYWYRQTLGQGPEFLTYFQNEAQLEKSRLLSDRFSAERPKGSFSTLEIQRTEQGDSAMYLCASSTQLKSSYNEQFFGPGTRLTVL.

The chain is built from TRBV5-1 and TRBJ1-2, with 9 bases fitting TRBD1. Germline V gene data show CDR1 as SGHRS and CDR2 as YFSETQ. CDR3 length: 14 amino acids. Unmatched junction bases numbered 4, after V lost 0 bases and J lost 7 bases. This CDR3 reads CASSLDGQGIGYTF. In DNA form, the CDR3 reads TGCGCCAGCAGCTTGGATGGACAGGGGATTGGCTACACCTTC.

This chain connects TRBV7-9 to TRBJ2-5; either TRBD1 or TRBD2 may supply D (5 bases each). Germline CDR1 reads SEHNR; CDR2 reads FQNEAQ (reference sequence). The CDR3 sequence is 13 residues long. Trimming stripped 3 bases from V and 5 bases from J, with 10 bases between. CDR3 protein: CASSLGRGETQYF. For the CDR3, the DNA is TGTGCCAGCAGCTTGGGACGAGGGGAGACCCAGTACTTC.

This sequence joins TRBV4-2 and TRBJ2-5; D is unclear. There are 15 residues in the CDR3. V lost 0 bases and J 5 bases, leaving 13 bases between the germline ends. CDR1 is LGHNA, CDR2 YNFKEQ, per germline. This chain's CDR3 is CASSQEAGDRETQYF. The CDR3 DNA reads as TGTGCCAGCAGCCAAGAGGCCGGAGACCGGGAGACCCAGTACTTC.

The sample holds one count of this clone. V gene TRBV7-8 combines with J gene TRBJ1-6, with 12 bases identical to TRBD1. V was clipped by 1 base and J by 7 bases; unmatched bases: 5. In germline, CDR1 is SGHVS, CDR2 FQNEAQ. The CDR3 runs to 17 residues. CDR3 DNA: TGTGCCAGCAGCTTAGTAGGGACAGGGGGCGCGAATTCACCCCTCCACTTT. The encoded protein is CASSLVGTGGANSPLHF.

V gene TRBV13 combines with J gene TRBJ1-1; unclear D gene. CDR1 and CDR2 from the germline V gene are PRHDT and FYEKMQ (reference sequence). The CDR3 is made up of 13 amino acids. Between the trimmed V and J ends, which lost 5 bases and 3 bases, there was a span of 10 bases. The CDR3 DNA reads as TGTGCCAGCAGCCCCCGACACTACACTGAAGCTTTCTTT. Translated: CASSPRHYTEAFF.

The CDR3 protein is CASSLEAGYQPQHF. Written as DNA, the CDR3 is TGCGCCAGCAGCTTGGAGGCAGGGTATCAGCCCCAGCATTTT. The V call is TRBV5-1, the J call TRBJ1-5, with a weak D call TRBD1 (5 bases). CDR3 length: 14 residues. Looked up from germline, CDR1 is SGHRS and CDR2 is YFSETQ. Trimming removed 0 bases at V and 5 bases at J, with 9 bases between.

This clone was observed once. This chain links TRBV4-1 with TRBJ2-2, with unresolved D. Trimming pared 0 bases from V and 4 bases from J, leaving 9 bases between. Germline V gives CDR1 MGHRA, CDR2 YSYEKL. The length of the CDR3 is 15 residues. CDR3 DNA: TGCGCCAGCAGCCAAGATAGGTATCGCACCGGGGAGCTGTTTTTT. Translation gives CASSQDRYRTGELFF.

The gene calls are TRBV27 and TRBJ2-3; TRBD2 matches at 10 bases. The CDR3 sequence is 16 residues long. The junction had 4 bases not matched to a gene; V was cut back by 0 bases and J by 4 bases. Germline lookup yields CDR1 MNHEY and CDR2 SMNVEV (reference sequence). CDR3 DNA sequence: TGTGCCAGCAGTTTATCGAGGCTAGCGGGGGCAGATACGCAGTATTTT. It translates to CASSLSRLAGADTQYF.

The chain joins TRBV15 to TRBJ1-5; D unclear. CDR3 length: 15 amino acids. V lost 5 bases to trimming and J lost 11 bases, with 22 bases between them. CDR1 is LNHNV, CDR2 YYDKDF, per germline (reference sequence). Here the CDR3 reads CATSPRRSPNQAQHF. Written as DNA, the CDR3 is TGTGCCACCAGCCCCCGACGGAGCCCGAATCAAGCCCAGCATTTT.

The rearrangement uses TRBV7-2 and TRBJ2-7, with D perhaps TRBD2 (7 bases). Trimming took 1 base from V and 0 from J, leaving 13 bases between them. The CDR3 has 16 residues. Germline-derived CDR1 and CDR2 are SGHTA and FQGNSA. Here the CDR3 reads CASSLDAGASSYEQYF. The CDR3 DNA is TGTGCCAGCAGCTTAGACGCGGGGGCGAGCTCCTACGAGCAGTACTTC.

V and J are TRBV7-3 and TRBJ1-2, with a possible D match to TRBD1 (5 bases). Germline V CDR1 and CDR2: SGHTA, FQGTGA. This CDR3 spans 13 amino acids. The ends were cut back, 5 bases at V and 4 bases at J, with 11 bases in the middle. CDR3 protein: CASSPTGVYGYTF. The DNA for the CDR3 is TGTGCCAGCAGCCCTACGGGGGTCTATGGCTACACCTTC.

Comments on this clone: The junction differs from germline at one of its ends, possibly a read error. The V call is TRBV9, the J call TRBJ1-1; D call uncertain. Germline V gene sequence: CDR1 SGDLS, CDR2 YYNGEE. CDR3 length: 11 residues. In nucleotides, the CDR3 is TGCCTTGAAGACCAGAACACTGAAGCTTTCTTT. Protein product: CLEDQNTEAFF. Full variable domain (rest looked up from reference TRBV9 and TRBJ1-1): DSGVTQTPKHLITATGQRVTLRCSPRSGDLSVYWYQQSLDQGLQFLIQYYNGEERAKGNILERFSAQQFPDLHSELNLSSLELGDSALYFCLEDQNTEAFFGQGTRLTVV.

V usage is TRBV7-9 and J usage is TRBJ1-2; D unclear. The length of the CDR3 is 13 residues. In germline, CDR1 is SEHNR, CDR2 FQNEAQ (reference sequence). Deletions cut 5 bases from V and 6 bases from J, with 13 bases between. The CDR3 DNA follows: TGTGCCAGCAGCGTAGAGGGTTTAGATGGCTACACCTTC. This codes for CASSVEGLDGYTF.

The CDR3 sequence: CASSYVTGSFDTQYF. CDR3 sequence (DNA): TGTGCCAGCAGTTACGTTACAGGGTCCTTTGATACGCAGTATTTT. This chain connects TRBV7-2 to TRBJ2-3; the D gene is possibly TRBD1 (6 bases). The CDR3 spans 15 residues. The V gene's germline CDR1 is SGHTA and CDR2 FQGNSA. The V and J ends lost 6 bases and 6 bases respectively, with 19 bases between them. Complete variable domain (other parts from reference TRBV7-2 and TRBJ2-3): GAGVSQSPSNKVTEKGKDVELRCDPISGHTALYWYRQSLGQGLEFLIYFQGNSAPDKSGLPSDRFSAERTGGSVSTLTIQRTQQEDSAVYLCASSYVTGSFDTQYFGPGTRLTVL.

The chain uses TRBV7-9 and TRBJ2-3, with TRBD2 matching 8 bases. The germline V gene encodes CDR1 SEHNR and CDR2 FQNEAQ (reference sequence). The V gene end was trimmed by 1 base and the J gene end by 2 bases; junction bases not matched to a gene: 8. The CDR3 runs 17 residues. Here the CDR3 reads CASSLDGQRGYTDTQYF. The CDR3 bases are TGTGCCAGCAGCTTAGACGGCCAGCGGGGGTACACAGATACGCAGTATTTT.

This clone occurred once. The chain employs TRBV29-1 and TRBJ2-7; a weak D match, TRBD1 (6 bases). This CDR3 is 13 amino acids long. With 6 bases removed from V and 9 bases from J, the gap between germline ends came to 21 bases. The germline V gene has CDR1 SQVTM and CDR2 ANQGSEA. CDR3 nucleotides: TGCAGCGTGGTGTTACAAGACAGGTCTAGGCAGTACTTC. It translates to CSVVLQDRSRQYF.

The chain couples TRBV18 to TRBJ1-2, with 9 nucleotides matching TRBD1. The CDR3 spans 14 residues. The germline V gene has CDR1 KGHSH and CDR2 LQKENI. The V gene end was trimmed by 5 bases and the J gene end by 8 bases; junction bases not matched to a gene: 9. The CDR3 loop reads CASSEQWTGDGYTF. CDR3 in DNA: TGTGCCAGCTCAGAACAATGGACAGGGGACGGCTACACCTTC.